This T cell receptor (beta chain) appears in the sequencing data of a study of spatial heterogeneity in lung cancer. General study findings and limits: Counts that tracked tumor mutation counts were those of expanded intratumoral alpha and beta TCRs.

Trimming removed 2 bases from V and 2 bases from J, with 6 bases in between. CDR3 length: 13 amino acids. Germline CDR1 reads SNHLY; CDR2 reads FYNNEI. The sample holds many counts of this clonotype. As yet, its antigen is unknown. TCRdb processed the 5' RACE reads anew with MiXCR; each CDR3 protein has one entry. The profile covers a few thousand distinct CDR3 sequences, with roughly an eighth appearing a single time and roughly 10% taken by the ten largest. The sample's time point: sample taken at primary tumor resection. In each case, whole RNA from tumor, nontumor lung or frozen PBMC was sequenced unsorted.

The material sequenced was lung tumor tissue, taken at surgery. The receptor was derived from a male donor with early-stage non-small cell lung cancer. The rearrangement joins TRBV2 to TRBJ1-2; D gene ambiguous. Written as DNA, the CDR3 is TGTGCCAGCAGTGAAAGTGGGAACTATGGCTACACCTTC. Its protein product is CASSESGNYGYTF.